This T cell receptor beta chain was sequenced for a study of T cells after yellow fever vaccination. Germline assignment: CDR1 DFQATT and CDR2 SNEGSKA (reference sequence). This CDR3 has 15 amino acids. Trimming shortened V by 2 bases and J by 5 bases, and 18 bases separated the two germline ends. Study findings and constraints: Once the booster was given, most primary-vaccination clones reappeared, at about 97% for CD4 and 85% to 90% for CD8. Sorted repertoires could include abundant contaminating clonotypes from bulk cells. The CD4 compartment and the CD8 compartment contained a small share of clonotypes in common.

TCRdb passed the 5' RACE reads through MiXCR, listing each CDR3 protein once. The table shows 400,000 to 450,000 distinct CDR3 sequences, with about 19% occurring only once. Note on this clonotype: What it binds is not known.

This rearrangement joins TRBV20-1 to TRBJ2-5; maybe TRBD1 (5 bases). This TCR came from a young man who received the YFV17D yellow fever vaccine. The sample consisted of PBMCs, taken before the yellow fever booster vaccination. CDR3 bases: TGCAGTGCTAGATGGGGCCGTGACTCTCGGGAGACCCAGTACTTC. Protein sequence: CSARWGRDSRETQYF.